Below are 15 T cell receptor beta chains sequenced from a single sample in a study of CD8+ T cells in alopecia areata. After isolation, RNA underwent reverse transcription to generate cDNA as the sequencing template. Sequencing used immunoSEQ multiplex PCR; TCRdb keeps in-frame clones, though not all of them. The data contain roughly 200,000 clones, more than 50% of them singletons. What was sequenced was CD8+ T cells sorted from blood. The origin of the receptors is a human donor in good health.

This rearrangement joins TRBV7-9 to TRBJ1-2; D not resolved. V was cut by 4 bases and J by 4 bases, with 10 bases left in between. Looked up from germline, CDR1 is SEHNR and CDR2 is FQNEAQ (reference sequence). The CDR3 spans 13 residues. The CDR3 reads CASSSPPFYGYTF. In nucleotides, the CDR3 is TGTGCCAGCAGCTCACCTCCTTTCTATGGCTACACCTTC.

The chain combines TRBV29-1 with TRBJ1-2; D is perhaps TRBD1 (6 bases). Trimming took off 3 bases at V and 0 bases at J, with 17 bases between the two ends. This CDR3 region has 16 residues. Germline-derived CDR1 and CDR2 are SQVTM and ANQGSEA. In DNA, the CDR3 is TGCAGCGTTGAGGTTATTGGACAGACCGCTAACTATGGCTACACCTTC. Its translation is CSVEVIGQTANYGYTF.

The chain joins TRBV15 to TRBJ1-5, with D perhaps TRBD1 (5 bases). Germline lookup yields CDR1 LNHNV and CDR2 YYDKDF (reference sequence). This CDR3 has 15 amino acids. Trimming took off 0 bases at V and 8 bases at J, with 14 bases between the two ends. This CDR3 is CATSRDRGEMEPQHF. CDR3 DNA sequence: TGTGCCACCAGCAGAGATCGGGGCGAGATGGAGCCCCAGCATTTT. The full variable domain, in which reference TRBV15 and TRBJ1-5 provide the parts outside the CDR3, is DAMVIQNPRYQVTQFGKPVTLSCSQTLNHNVMYWYQQKSSQAPKLLFHYYDKDFNNEADTPDNFQSRRPNTSFCFLDIRSPGLGDTAMYLCATSRDRGEMEPQHFGDGTRLSIL.

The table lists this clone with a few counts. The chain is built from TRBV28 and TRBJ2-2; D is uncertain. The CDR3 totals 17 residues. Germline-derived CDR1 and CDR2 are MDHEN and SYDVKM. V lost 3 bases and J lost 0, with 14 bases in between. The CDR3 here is CASSFIPALTNTGELFF. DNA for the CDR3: TGTGCCAGCAGTTTTATTCCCGCACTGACGAACACCGGGGAGCTGTTTTTT. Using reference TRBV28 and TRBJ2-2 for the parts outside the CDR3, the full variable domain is DVKVTQSSRYLVKRTGEKVFLECVQDMDHENMFWYRQDPGLGLRLIYFSYDVKMKEKGDIPEGYSVSREKKERFSLILESASTNQTSMYLCASSFIPALTNTGELFFGEGSRLTVL.

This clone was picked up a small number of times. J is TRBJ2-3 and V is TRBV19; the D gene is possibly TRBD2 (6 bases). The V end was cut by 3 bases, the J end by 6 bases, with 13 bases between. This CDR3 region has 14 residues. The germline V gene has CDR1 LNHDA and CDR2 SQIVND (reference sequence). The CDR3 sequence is CASSMLAIADTQYF. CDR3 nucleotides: TGTGCCAGTAGTATGCTAGCGATTGCCGATACGCAGTATTTT.

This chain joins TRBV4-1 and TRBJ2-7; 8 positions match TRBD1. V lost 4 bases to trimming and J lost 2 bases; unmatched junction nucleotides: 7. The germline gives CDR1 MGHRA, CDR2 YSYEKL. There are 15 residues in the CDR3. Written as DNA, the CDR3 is TGCGCCAGCAGCCGTACAGGGGGTCCTACCTACGAGCAGTACTTC. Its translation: CASSRTGGPTYEQYF.

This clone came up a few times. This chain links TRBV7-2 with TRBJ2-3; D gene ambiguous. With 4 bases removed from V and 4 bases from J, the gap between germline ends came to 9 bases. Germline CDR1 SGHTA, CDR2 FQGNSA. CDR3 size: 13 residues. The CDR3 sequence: CASSSVSSDTQYF. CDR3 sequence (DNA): TGTGCCAGCAGCTCAGTGTCGTCAGATACGCAGTATTTT.

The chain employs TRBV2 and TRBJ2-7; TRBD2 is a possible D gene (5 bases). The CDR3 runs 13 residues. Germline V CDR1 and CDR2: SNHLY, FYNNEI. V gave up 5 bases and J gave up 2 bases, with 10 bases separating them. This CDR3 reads CASSRTEAYEQYF. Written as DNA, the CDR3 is TGTGCCAGCAGTCGGACGGAGGCCTACGAGCAGTACTTC.

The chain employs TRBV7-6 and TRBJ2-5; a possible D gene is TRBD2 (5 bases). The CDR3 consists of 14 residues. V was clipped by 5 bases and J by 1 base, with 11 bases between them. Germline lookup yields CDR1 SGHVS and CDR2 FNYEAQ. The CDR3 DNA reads TGTGCCAGCAGCCCAGTCGGGGTCCAAGAGACCCAGTACTTC. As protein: CASSPVGVQETQYF.

CDR3 in DNA: TGTGCCAGCAAGGCTCCGTCTTCACCCCTCCACTTT. It specifies CASKAPSSPLHF. The chain links TRBV7-9 to TRBJ1-6; D is ambiguous. The CDR3 sequence is 12 residues long. Germline V gene sequence: CDR1 SEHNR, CDR2 FQNEAQ (reference sequence). The V end was cut by 7 bases, the J end by 9 bases, with 10 bases between. The variable domain in full, with the rest retrieved from reference TRBV7-9 and TRBJ1-6, is DTGVSQNPRHKITKRGQNVTFRCDPISEHNRLYWYRQTLGQGPEFLTYFQNEAQLEKSRLLSDRFSAERPKGSFSTLEIQRTEQGDSAMYLCASKAPSSPLHFGNGTRLTVT.

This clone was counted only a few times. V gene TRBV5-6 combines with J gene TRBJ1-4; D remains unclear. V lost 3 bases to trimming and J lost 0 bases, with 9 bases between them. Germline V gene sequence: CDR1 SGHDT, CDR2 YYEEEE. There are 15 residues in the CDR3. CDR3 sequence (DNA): TGTGCCAGCAGCTCGATTCAAGCAACTAATGAAAAACTGTTTTTT. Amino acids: CASSSIQATNEKLFF.

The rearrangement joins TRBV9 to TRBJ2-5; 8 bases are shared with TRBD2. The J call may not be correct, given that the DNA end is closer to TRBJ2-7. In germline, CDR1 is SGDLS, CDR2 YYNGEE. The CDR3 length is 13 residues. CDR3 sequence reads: CASSDRGGGEQYF. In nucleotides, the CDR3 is TGTGCCAGCAGCGACCGGGGGGGCGGCGAGCAGTACTTC.

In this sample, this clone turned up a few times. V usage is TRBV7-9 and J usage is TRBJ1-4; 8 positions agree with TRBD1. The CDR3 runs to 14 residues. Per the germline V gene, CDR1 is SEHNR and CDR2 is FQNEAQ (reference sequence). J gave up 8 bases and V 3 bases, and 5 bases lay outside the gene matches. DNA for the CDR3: TGTGCCAGCAGCTTGACAGGGGAAGGGGAAAAACTGTTTTTT. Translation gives CASSLTGEGEKLFF.

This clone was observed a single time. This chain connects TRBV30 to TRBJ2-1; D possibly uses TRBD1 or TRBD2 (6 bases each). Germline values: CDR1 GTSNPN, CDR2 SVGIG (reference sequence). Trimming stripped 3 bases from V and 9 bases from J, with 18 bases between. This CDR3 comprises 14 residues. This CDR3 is CAWRAGFGGLEQFF. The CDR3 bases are TGTGCCTGGAGAGCAGGGTTCGGGGGCCTTGAGCAGTTCTTC.

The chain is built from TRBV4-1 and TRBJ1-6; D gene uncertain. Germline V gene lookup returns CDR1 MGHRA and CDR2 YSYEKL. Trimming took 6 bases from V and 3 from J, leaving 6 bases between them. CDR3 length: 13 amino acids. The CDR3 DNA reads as TGCGCCAGCAGTCTCAGCTATAATTCACCCCTCCACTTT. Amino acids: CASSLSYNSPLHF.